The table lists the clone carrying this T cell receptor (beta chain) with a count of one. Its antigen is undetermined. These data are taken from a study of PD-1 blockade in classical Hodgkin lymphoma. Sequencing used immunoSEQ multiplex PCR; TCRdb keeps in-frame clones, though not all of them. The profile shows 39,000 or so clones, about 85% of them singletons. This CDR3 comprises 15 residues. Deletions cut 0 bases from V and 1 base from J, with 9 bases between. Per the germline V gene, CDR1 is SGHTA and CDR2 is FQGTGA. Regarding the study as a whole: Underlying causes for the observed repertoire differences were not defined, possibly disease activity or prior therapy.

There was relapse after autologous stem cell transplantation in every patient, and there was variation in brentuximab vedotin exposure. The receptor was isolated from a human donor with classical Hodgkin lymphoma. The J gene is TRBJ1-1, the V gene TRBV7-3; D call uncertain. The source was peripheral blood mononuclear cells (PBMCs), collected before the second cycle of nivolumab. The CDR3 loop is CASSLTPSSNTEAFF. In DNA form, the CDR3 reads TGTGCCAGCAGCTTAACCCCCAGCTCGAACACTGAAGCTTTCTTT.